Listed below are T cell receptor beta chains from one sample, sequenced in a study of T cells in Graves' hyperthyroidism and ophthalmopathy. TCRdb reprocessed the multiplex PCR reads with MiXCR, giving one entry per CDR3 protein. The sample has 300,000 to 450,000 distinct CDR3 sequences; 13% to 15% are singletons. Sequencing used blood. The receptors originated from a woman in her twenties or thirties with Graves' ophthalmopathy. The CDR3 runs from the conserved cysteine through the conserved F or W. Each record gives: J gene, V gene, D gene, clone size, CDR3 protein, CDR3 DNA. D genes are given only for firm matches. Only some rows state a clone size, as once, few, many or a class for expanded clones.

TRBJ2-3,TRBV30,-,many,CAWGRQGGDTQYF,TGTGCCTGGGGGAGGCAGGGTGGCGATACGCAGTATTTT
TRBJ1-2,TRBV28,TRBD1,-,CASSWGQGIFHYGYTF,TGTGCCAGCAGCTGGGGACAGGGGATTTTTCACTATGGCTACACCTTC
TRBJ2-7,TRBV3-1,TRBD1,many,CASRRTGGIGEQYF,TGTGCCAGCAGACGGACAGGGGGCATCGGCGAGCAGTACTTC
TRBJ1-2,TRBV19,-,-,CASAGAGWYGYTF,TGTGCCAGTGCGGGGGCGGGCTGGTATGGCTACACCTTC
TRBJ2-3,TRBV12-3/TRBV12-4,-,many,CASSLIGITDTQYF,TGTGCCAGCAGTTTAATTGGCATCACAGATACGCAGTATTTT
TRBJ2-5,TRBV7-6,TRBD2,many,CASSSTKFLAGVQETQYF,TGTGCCAGCAGCTCCACCAAGTTCCTAGCGGGGGTCCAAGAGACCCAGTACTTC
TRBJ2-1,TRBV11-3,TRBD2,many,CASSLGLAGGLAPSLYNEQFF,TGTGCCAGCAGCTTAGGACTAGCGGGGGGGTTAGCCCCCTCGCTCTACAATGAGCAGTTCTTC
TRBJ1-1,TRBV19,-,many,CASRIQENTEAFF,TGTGCCAGTAGGATACAGGAGAACACTGAAGCTTTCTTT
TRBJ1-5,TRBV20-1,-,many,CSATYTGGPSNQPQHF,TGCAGTGCTACCTACACGGGGGGCCCGAGCAATCAGCCCCAGCATTTT
TRBJ1-5,TRBV18,TRBD1,many,CASSATGGNQPQHF,TGTGCCAGCTCAGCGACAGGGGGGAATCAGCCCCAGCATTTT
TRBJ1-1,TRBV5-1,-,many,CASSSWGQNTEAFF,TGCGCCAGCAGCTCCTGGGGGCAGAACACTGAAGCTTTCTTT
TRBJ1-1,TRBV29-1,-,many,CSGRGVANTEAFF,TGCAGCGGCCGAGGGGTGGCGAACACTGAAGCTTTCTTT
TRBJ1-2,TRBV5-5,-,-,CASSYETGVGYTF,TGTGCCAGCAGCTACGAGACAGGCGTGGGCTACACCTTC
TRBJ2-5,TRBV20-1,-,-,CSAGSPGEETQYF,TGCAGTGCCGGGTCACCCGGGGAAGAGACCCAGTACTTC
TRBJ2-6,TRBV4-1,-,-,CASSQDDSPRSSGANVLTF,TGCGCCAGCAGCCAAGATGACTCCCCAAGGTCGTCTGGGGCCAACGTCCTGACTTTC
TRBJ2-7,TRBV30,-,many,CAWEGHAYEQYF,TGTGCCTGGGAAGGACACGCTTACGAGCAGTACTTC
TRBJ1-5,TRBV28,-,many,CASVRGNQPQHF,TGTGCCAGCGTTCGGGGGAATCAGCCCCAGCATTTT
TRBJ2-5,TRBV14,-,few,CASSVPGRQETQYF,TGTGCCAGCAGCGTACCGGGACGGCAAGAGACCCAGTACTTC
TRBJ2-7,TRBV14,-,-,CASSRLSRVYEQYF,TGTGCCAGCAGCCGACTATCTAGGGTCTACGAGCAGTACTTC
TRBJ1-1,TRBV9,-,-,CASSDADRQTAPTGDTEAFF,TGTGCCAGCAGCGACGCCGACAGGCAGACGGCCCCCACTGGGGACACTGAAGCTTTCTTT
TRBJ2-3,TRBV5-1,-,many,CASSPTGALTDTQYF,TGCGCCAGCAGCCCCACCGGTGCCCTCACAGATACGCAGTATTTT
TRBJ2-7,TRBV29-1,-,few,CSALRAYEQYF,TGCAGCGCCCTAAGAGCCTACGAGCAGTACTTC
TRBJ2-5,TRBV20-1,-,-,CSARGGAGQETQYF,TGCAGTGCTAGAGGGGGGGCGGGGCAAGAGACCCAGTACTTC
TRBJ2-7,TRBV20-1,TRBD2,many,CSAREGTRPYEQYF,TGCAGTGCTAGAGAGGGGACTAGACCTTACGAGCAGTACTTC
TRBJ2-2,TRBV7-9,TRBD1,many,CASSRRQGPDTGELFF,TGTGCCAGCAGCCGACGACAGGGGCCGGACACCGGGGAGCTGTTTTTT
TRBJ1-6,TRBV20-1,-,-,CSARPLSTVERSPLHF,TGCAGTGCTAGACCACTTTCGACAGTAGAACGCTCACCCCTCCACTTT
TRBJ1-5,TRBV2,-,many,CASSNDRPHQPQHF,TGTGCCAGCAGCAACGACAGGCCTCATCAGCCCCAGCATTTT
TRBJ2-7,TRBV14,-,many,CASSQYGAGEQYF,TGTGCCAGCAGCCAGTACGGAGCGGGCGAGCAGTACTTC
TRBJ2-6,TRBV20-1,TRBD1,-,CSARGGQGSVGANVLTF,TGCAGTGCTAGAGGGGGACAGGGTTCGGTAGGGGCCAACGTCCTGACTTTC
TRBJ1-3,TRBV6-1,-,few,CASSEALPGPFGNTIYF,TGTGCCAGCAGTGAAGCACTGCCAGGCCCCTTTGGAAACACCATATATTTT
TRBJ2-7,TRBV5-1,TRBD2,many,CASSFSGGAIEQYF,TGCGCCAGCAGCTTCAGCGGGGGGGCCATCGAGCAGTACTTC
TRBJ2-1,TRBV3-1,-,many,CASSQGTVNEQFF,TGTGCCAGCAGCCAGGGCACCGTCAATGAGCAGTTCTTC
TRBJ1-2,TRBV12-3/TRBV12-4,-,few,CASSPDKNYGYTF,TGTGCCAGCAGTCCCGACAAGAACTATGGCTACACCTTC
TRBJ2-2,TRBV2,-,many,CASSEVNSPGELFF,TGTGCCAGCAGTGAAGTCAATAGTCCCGGGGAGCTGTTTTTT
TRBJ2-5,TRBV5-1,-,-,CASSLALVLGQETQYF,TGCGCCAGCAGCTTGGCCTTGGTTCTAGGTCAAGAGACCCAGTACTTC
TRBJ2-5,TRBV20-1,-,many,CSALENRQETQYF,TGCAGTGCTTTAGAGAACAGGCAAGAGACCCAGTACTTC
TRBJ1-2,TRBV7-9,-,-,CASSKPLGYGYTF,TGTGCCAGCAGCAAACCTTTGGGGTATGGCTACACCTTC
TRBJ2-2,TRBV4-1,TRBD1,-,CASSQNPGGSDGELFF,TGCGCCAGCAGCCAAAATCCAGGGGGCTCGGACGGGGAGCTGTTTTTT
TRBJ2-2,TRBV6-1,TRBD1,few,CASSDGWGTVNTGELFF,TGTGCCAGCAGCGATGGATGGGGGACAGTGAACACCGGGGAGCTGTTTTTT
TRBJ2-7,TRBV7-9,-,few,CASSPRGGWAEQYF,TGTGCCAGCAGCCCAAGGGGGGGTTGGGCCGAGCAGTACTTC
TRBJ1-2,TRBV25-1,-,-,CASSEYHRLYYGYTF,TGTGCCAGCAGTGAATATCACCGGCTTTACTATGGCTACACCTTC
TRBJ2-2,TRBV20-1,-,many,CSARDGTPNSNTGELFF,TGCAGTGCTAGGGACGGAACACCCAACTCGAACACCGGGGAGCTGTTTTTT
TRBJ1-1,TRBV14,-,many,CASSLAASTEAFF,TGTGCCAGCAGCCTTGCGGCGAGCACTGAAGCTTTCTTT
TRBJ2-7,TRBV20-1,TRBD2,many,CSARGSGGYYEQYF,TGCAGTGCTAGGGGTAGCGGGGGCTACTACGAGCAGTACTTC
TRBJ1-1,TRBV20-1,-,-,CSAKRTEMNTEAFF,TGCAGTGCTAAAAGGACAGAGATGAACACTGAAGCTTTCTTT
TRBJ1-1,TRBV28,-,many,CASKGTEAFF,TGTGCCAGCAAAGGGACAGAAGCTTTCTTT
TRBJ1-5,TRBV20-1,-,many,CSARLPPGQPQHF,TGCAGTGCTAGACTCCCCCCCGGTCAGCCCCAGCATTTT
TRBJ2-3,TRBV28,-,-,CASTLGERTDTQYF,TGTGCCAGCACCCTGGGGGAGCGGACAGATACGCAGTATTTT
TRBJ1-2,TRBV3-1,-,many,CASRGVDRLYGYTF,TGTGCCAGCAGGGGGGTTGACAGACTCTATGGCTACACCTTC
TRBJ2-2,TRBV4-1,-,-,CASSQDWGFGAGELFF,TGCGCCAGCAGCCAAGACTGGGGGTTTGGGGCCGGGGAGCTGTTTTTT
TRBJ1-4,TRBV2,-,many,CASRWGSGNEKLFF,TGTGCCAGCAGGTGGGGCAGCGGTAATGAAAAACTGTTTTTT
TRBJ1-1,TRBV10-2,-,few,CASSLKGWEAFF,TGCGCCAGCAGTCTGAAGGGATGGGAAGCTTTCTTT